This section outlines one TCR beta chain sequence together with its context. The data are from a study of T-cell reconstitution after alpha-beta-depleted transplantation in children. CDR1 DFQATT and CDR2 SNEGSKA come from the germline V gene (reference sequence). The CDR3 consists of 16 residues. Unique molecular identifiers were built into the TCRbeta library. TCRdb redid the calling of the PCR reads with MiXCR, one entry per CDR3 protein. This sample carries around 96,000 distinct CDR3 sequences, 9.5% to 15% of them seen once, and the ten largest clones take around 13%. The specimen was PBMCs from the stem cell graft donor, collected from the stem cell graft. This chain connects TRBV20-1 to TRBJ2-1, with TRBD2 matching 9 bases. This sequence was found in a human donor who donated a stem cell graft to a child with inherited bone marrow failure. In DNA, the CDR3 is TGCTGCTCTAGCAACGTTCTAGCGGGGTGGGCGGTTGAGCAGTTCTTC. It encodes CCSSNVLAGWAVEQFF.